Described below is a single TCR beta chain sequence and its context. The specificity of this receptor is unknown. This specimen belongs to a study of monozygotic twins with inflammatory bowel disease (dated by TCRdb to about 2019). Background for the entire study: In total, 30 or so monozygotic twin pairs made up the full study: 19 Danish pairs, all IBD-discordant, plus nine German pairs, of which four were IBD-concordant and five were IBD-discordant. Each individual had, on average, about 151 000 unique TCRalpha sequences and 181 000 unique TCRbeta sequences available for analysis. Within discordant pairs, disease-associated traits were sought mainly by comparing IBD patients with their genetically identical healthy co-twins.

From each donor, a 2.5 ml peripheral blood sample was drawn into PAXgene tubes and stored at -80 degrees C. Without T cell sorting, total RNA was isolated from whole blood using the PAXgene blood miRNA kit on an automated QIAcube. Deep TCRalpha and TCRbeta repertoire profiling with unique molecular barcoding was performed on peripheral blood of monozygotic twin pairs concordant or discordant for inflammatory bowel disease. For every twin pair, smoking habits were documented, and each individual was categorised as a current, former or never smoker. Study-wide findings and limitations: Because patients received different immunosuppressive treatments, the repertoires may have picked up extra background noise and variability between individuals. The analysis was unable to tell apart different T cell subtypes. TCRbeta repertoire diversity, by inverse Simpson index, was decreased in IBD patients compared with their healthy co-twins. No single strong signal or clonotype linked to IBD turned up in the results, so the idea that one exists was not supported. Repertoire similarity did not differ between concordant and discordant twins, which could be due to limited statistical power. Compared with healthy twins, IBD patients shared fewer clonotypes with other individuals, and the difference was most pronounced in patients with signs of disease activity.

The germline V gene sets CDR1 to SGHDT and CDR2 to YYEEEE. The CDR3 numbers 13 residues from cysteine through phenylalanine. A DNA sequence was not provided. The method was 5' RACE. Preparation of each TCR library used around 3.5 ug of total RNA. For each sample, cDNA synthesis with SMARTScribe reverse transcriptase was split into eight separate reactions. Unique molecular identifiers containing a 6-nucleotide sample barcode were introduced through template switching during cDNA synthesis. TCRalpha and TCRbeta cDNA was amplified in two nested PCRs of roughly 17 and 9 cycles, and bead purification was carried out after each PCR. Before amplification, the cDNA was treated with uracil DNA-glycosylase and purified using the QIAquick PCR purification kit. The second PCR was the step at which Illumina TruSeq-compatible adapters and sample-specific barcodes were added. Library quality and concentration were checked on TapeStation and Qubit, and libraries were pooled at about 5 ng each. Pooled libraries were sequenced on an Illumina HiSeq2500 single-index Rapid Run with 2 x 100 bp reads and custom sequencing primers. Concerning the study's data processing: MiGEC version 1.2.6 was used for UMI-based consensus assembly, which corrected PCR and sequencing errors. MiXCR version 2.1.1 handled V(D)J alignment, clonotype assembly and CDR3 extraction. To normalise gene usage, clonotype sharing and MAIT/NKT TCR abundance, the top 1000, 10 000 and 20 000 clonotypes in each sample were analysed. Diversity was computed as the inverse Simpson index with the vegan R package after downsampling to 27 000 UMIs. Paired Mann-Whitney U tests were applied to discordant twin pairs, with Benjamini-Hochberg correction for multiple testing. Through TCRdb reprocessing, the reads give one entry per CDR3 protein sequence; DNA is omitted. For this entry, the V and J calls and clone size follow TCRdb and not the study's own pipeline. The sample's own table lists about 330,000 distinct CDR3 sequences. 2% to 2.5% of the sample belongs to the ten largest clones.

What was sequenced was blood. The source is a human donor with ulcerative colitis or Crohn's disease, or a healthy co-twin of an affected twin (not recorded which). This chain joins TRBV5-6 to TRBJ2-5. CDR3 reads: CASSLSWQETQYF.